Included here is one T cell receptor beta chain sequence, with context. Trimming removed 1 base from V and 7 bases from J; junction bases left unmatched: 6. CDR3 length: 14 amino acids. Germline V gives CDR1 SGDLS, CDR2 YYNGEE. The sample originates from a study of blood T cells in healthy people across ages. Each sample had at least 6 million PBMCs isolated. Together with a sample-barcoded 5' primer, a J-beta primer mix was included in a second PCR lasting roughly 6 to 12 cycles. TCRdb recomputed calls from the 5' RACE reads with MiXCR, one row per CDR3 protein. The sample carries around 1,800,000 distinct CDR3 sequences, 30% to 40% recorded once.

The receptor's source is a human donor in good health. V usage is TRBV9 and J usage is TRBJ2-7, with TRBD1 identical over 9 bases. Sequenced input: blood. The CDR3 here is CASSVTGGSWEQYF. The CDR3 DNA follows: TGTGCCAGCAGCGTAACAGGGGGCTCTTGGGAGCAGTACTTC.